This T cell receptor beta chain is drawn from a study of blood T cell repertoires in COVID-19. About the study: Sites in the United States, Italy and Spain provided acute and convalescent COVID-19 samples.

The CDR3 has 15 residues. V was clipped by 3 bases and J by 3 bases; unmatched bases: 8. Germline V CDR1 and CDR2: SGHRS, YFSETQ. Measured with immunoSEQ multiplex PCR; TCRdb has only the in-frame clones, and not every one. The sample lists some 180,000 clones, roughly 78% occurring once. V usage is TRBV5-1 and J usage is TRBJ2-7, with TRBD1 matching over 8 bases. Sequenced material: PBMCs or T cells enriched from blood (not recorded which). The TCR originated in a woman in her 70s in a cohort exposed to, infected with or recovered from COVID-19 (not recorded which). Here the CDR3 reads CASSWGDRTFYEQYF. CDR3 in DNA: TGCGCCAGCAGCTGGGGGGACAGGACCTTCTACGAGCAGTACTTC.